These 17 T cell receptor beta chains came from one sample sequenced in a study of T cell clonotyping in hematopoietic cell transplantation. The protocol was immunoSEQ multiplex PCR, while the TCRdb copy is restricted to in-frame clones and leaves out a portion. In the table there are about 15,000 clones, around 62% of which are singletons. What was sequenced was PBMCs. The receptors here all came from a human donor who either received an allogeneic hematopoietic cell transplant for a myeloid malignancy or was a related donor (not recorded which). Some clones in this sample may be carry-over from other donors' samples.

V gene TRBV6-5 combines with J gene TRBJ1-2, with 8 bases that match TRBD1. The CDR3 has 14 amino acids. The germline V gene encodes CDR1 MNHEY and CDR2 SVGAGI. With 5 bases clipped from V and 4 bases from J, the junction kept 6 bases outside the gene matches. In DNA form, the CDR3 reads TGTGCCAGCAGTAAGAATGACAGGGGCTATGGCTACACCTTC. Its protein product is CASSKNDRGYGYTF.

This rearrangement joins TRBV28 to TRBJ2-2; D assignment may be TRBD1 or TRBD2 (6 bases each). The ends were cut back, 5 bases at V and 3 bases at J, with 13 bases in the middle. CDR1 is MDHEN and CDR2 is SYDVKM in the germline V gene. The CDR3 length is 15 residues. The CDR3 region is CASSAGTLYTGELFF. As DNA, the CDR3 is TGTGCCAGCAGTGCGGGGACACTGTACACCGGGGAGCTGTTTTTT.

V is TRBV9 and J is TRBJ2-7; tentatively, D is TRBD2 (5 bases). The CDR3 totals 13 residues. The V end lost 3 bases, the J end lost 6 bases, and 13 bases lay between the germline ends. Germline CDR1 SGDLS, CDR2 YYNGEE. The CDR3 region is CASSGSSGIEQYF. The CDR3 DNA is TGTGCCAGCAGCGGCTCTTCGGGGATCGAGCAGTACTTC.

This clone occurred a few times. This rearrangement joins TRBV7-2 to TRBJ1-5; D uncertain. Germline V gene lookup returns CDR1 SGHTA and CDR2 FQGNSA. The CDR3 consists of 16 residues. With 1 base removed from V and 0 bases from J, the gap between germline ends came to 10 bases. The CDR3 bases are TGTGCCAGCAGCTTAGGTAACAGCTTTAGCAATCAGCCCCAGCATTTT. Its protein product is CASSLGNSFSNQPQHF.

The chain links TRBV29-1 to TRBJ2-7, with 7 bases identical to TRBD1. Germline-derived CDR1 and CDR2 are SQVTM and ANQGSEA. This CDR3 region has 18 residues. The trim removed 1 base at V and 6 bases at J, leaving 21 bases unmatched. DNA of the CDR3: TGCAGCGTTGAAGCCCCAGGGACAGTGGGGGTTGATTGGAGCGAGCAGTACTTC. This sequence encodes CSVEAPGTVGVDWSEQYF.

The chain combines TRBV5-1 with TRBJ1-1; D remains ambiguous. This CDR3 spans 15 amino acids. Trimming pared 0 bases from V and 4 bases from J, leaving 13 bases between. Germline assignment: CDR1 SGHRS and CDR2 YFSETQ. This CDR3 is CASSLAGVASTEAFF. The CDR3, as DNA: TGCGCCAGCAGCTTGGCCGGGGTCGCGAGCACTGAAGCTTTCTTT.

This clone turned up a few times. This chain uses TRBV4-3 with TRBJ2-6, with D perhaps TRBD1 (6 bases). This CDR3 comprises 17 residues. Germline V CDR1 and CDR2: LGHNA, YSLEER. The germline V and J ends were trimmed by 5 bases and 2 bases, with 16 bases remaining between them. The CDR3 is CASSLYAQGTGANVLTF. CDR3 DNA sequence: TGCGCCAGCAGCTTATACGCTCAGGGGACTGGGGCCAACGTCCTGACTTTC.

This clone is classed as large. J is TRBJ1-2 and V is TRBV5-1; maybe TRBD1 (6 bases). V lost 0 bases to trimming and J lost 1 base, with 19 bases between them. The CDR3 has 18 amino acids. In germline, CDR1 is SGHRS, CDR2 YFSETQ. The CDR3 region has the DNA TGCGCCAGCAGCTTGGGGTACAGGGTGGAAGGTGGTAACTATGGCTACACCTTC. The encoded protein is CASSLGYRVEGGNYGYTF.

V gene TRBV9 combines with J gene TRBJ2-4, with D hard to call. CDR3 length: 14 residues. Per the germline V gene, CDR1 is SGDLS and CDR2 is YYNGEE. V lost 4 bases and J 3 bases, leaving 11 bases between the germline ends. Here the CDR3 DNA reads TGTGCCAGCAGCCCAGGACCCAGCAAAAACATTCAGTACTTC. Translation: CASSPGPSKNIQYF. The full variable domain, in which reference TRBV9 and TRBJ2-4 provide the parts outside the CDR3, is DSGVTQTPKHLITATGQRVTLRCSPRSGDLSVYWYQQSLDQGLQFLIQYYNGEERAKGNILERFSAQQFPDLHSELNLSSLELGDSALYFCASSPGPSKNIQYFGAGTRLSVL.

This clone was counted a few times. The genes are TRBV6-6 and TRBJ2-6; D is uncertain. Per germline, CDR1 MNHNY and CDR2 SVGAGI (reference sequence). Trimming removed 4 bases at V and 2 bases at J, with 9 bases between. This CDR3 has 15 amino acids. In DNA form, the CDR3 reads TGTGCCAGCAGTTTTGTACTGGCTGGGGCCAACGTCCTGACTTTC. It translates to CASSFVLAGANVLTF.

V is TRBV2 and J is TRBJ1-2; D is undetermined. CDR1 SNHLY and CDR2 FYNNEI come from the germline V gene. There are 14 residues in the CDR3. The ends were cut back, 4 bases at V and 4 bases at J, with 13 bases in the middle. The CDR3 reads CASSGSLPVYGYTF. For the CDR3, the DNA is TGTGCCAGCAGTGGTTCGTTACCTGTCTATGGCTACACCTTC.

The genes are TRBV11-2 and TRBJ2-7; TRBD1 matches at 8 bases. The CDR3 runs to 15 residues. Germline assignment: CDR1 SGHAT and CDR2 FQNNGV. The V gene end was trimmed by 5 bases and the J gene end by 7 bases; junction bases not matched to a gene: 13. The CDR3 region has the DNA TGTGCCAGCAGCCCCGGACAGGGACCCGTACGGGAGCAGTACTTC. Protein: CASSPGQGPVREQYF.

The chain combines TRBV6-5 with TRBJ2-7; weak D call: TRBD1 (6 bases). Per germline, CDR1 MNHEY and CDR2 SVGAGI. The CDR3 consists of 15 residues. The V end lost 6 bases, the J end lost 1 base, and 16 bases lay between the germline ends. The CDR3 sequence is CASRVGSGVSYEQYF. CDR3 DNA sequence: TGTGCCAGCAGGGTTGGGTCAGGGGTATCCTACGAGCAGTACTTC.

CDR3 nucleotides: TGTGCCAGCAGCTTAGAGAACACCGGGGAGCTGTTTTTT. Protein sequence: CASSLENTGELFF. This sequence joins TRBV11-3 and TRBJ2-2; D gene uncertain. Trimming pared 0 bases from V and 1 base from J, leaving 0 bases between. Germline lookup yields CDR1 SGHNT and CDR2 YENEEA. This CDR3 has 13 residues.

The V gene is TRBV30, the J gene TRBJ1-2; D might be TRBD1 (6 bases). Germline V gives CDR1 GTSNPN, CDR2 SVGIG (reference sequence). The CDR3 runs 13 residues. Trimming cost V 3 bases and J 4 bases, with 12 bases left between them. The CDR3 bases are TGTGCCTGGAGGGGGGGCGCGGGCTATGGCTACACCTTC. Protein sequence: CAWRGGAGYGYTF.

The chain employs TRBV2 and TRBJ2-3, with a weak D call TRBD2 (6 bases). From germline, CDR1 is SNHLY and CDR2 FYNNEI. V lost 4 bases and J 3 bases, leaving 14 bases between the germline ends. CDR3 length: 15 amino acids. Written as DNA, the CDR3 is TGTGCCAGCAGTGCACGGGGGATCTTAACAGATACGCAGTATTTT. Translated: CASSARGILTDTQYF.

The chain employs TRBV28 and TRBJ1-1; the match to TRBD1 covers 10 bases. CDR3 length equals 15 residues. Per germline, CDR1 MDHEN and CDR2 SYDVKM. The V gene end was trimmed by 4 bases and the J gene end by 1 base; junction bases not matched to a gene: 3. DNA for the CDR3: TGTGCCAGCAGTTGGGGACAGGGGACGAACACTGAAGCTTTCTTT. Translation: CASSWGQGTNTEAFF.